This T cell receptor (beta chain) was documented in a study of cytotoxic CD8 clonotypes in ibrutinib-treated CLL. Background on the study: Timing of response sample collection was a median roughly twelve months after treatment start, with a range of 6 to 36.

A word on this clone: Its antigen is not identified.

Whole-study findings and limits: The clonality went up when patients responded to ibrutinib and dropped back toward baseline at progression.

TCRdb keeps only in-frame clones here, not all; method: immunoSEQ multiplex PCR. Of about 50,000 clones in the sample, over 60% were seen once. Trimming took 5 bases from V and 2 from J, leaving 10 bases between them. The germline V gene has CDR1 SGHAT and CDR2 FQNNGV. This CDR3 region has 14 residues. The gene calls are TRBV11-2 and TRBJ1-5, with a possible D match to TRBD1 (6 bases). The specimen was PBMCs, collected after 12 months of ibrutinib treatment. The sequence derives from a human donor with chronic lymphocytic leukemia. The CDR3 loop reads CASSPTGGNQPQHF. DNA of the CDR3: TGTGCCAGCAGCCCGACAGGTGGCAATCAGCCCCAGCATTTT.